The clone carrying this TCR beta chain was detected only a few times. Its antigen remains unknown. Unique molecular identifiers tagged the TCRbeta library. MiXCR, applied by TCRdb to the PCR reads, yields one record per CDR3 protein. Counted here are about 1,000,000 distinct CDR3 sequences, about 29% occurring once; the ten biggest clones make up over 25%. The source of the sample is a study of T-cell reconstitution after alpha-beta-depleted transplantation in children. Findings of the study overall: Diversity of TCRbeta at day 60 was high in some patients, arising from surviving recipient T cells and thymic progenitors.

V lost 5 bases to trimming and J lost 2 bases; unmatched junction nucleotides: 6. The length of the CDR3 is 15 residues. Germline values: CDR1 MDHEN, CDR2 SYDVKM. Source: PBMCs, mostly from graft donor cells, taken 360 days after TCRalphabeta/CD19-depleted stem cell transplant. This TCR was sampled from a boy in the first two years of life who had a stem cell transplant for SCID, so the T cells may come from the graft donor. The chain has TRBV28 and TRBJ2-1, with TRBD1 identical over 7 bases. The CDR3 protein is CASSTTGTAYNEQFF. CDR3 DNA sequence: TGTGCCAGCAGTACTACCGGGACAGCCTACAATGAGCAGTTCTTC.